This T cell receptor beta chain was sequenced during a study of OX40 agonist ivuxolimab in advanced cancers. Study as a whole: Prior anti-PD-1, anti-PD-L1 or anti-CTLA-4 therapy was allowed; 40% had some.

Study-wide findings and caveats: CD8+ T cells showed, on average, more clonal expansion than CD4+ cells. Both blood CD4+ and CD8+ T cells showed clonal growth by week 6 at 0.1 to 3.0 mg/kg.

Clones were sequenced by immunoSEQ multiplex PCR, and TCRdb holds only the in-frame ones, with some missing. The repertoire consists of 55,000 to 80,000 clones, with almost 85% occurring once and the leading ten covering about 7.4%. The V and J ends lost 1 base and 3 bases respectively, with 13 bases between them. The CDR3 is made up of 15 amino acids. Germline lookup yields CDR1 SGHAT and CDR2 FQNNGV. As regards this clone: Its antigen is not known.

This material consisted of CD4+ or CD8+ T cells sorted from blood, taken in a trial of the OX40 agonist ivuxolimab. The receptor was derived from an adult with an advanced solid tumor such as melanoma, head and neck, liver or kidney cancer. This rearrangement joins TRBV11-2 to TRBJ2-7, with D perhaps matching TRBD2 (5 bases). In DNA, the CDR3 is TGTGCCAGCAGCTTAGTCCCCCGCCGGGGCTACGAGCAGTACTTC. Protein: CASSLVPRRGYEQYF. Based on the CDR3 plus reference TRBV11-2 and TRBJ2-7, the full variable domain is EAGVAQSPRYKIIEKRQSVAFWCNPISGHATLYWYQQILGQGPKLLIQFQNNGVVDDSQLPKDRFSAERLKGVDSTLKIQPAKLEDSAVYLCASSLVPRRGYEQYFGPGTRLTVT.